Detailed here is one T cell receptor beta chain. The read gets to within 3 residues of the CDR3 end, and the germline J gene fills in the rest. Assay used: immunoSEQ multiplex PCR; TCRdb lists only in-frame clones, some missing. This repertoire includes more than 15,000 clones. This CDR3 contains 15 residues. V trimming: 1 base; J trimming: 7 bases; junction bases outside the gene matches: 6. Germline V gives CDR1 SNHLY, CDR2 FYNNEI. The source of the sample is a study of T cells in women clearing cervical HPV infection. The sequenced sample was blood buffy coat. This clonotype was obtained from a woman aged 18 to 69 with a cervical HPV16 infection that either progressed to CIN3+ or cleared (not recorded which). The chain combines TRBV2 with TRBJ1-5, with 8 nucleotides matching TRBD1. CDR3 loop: CASSEGQGAWQPQHF. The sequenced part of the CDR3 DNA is TGTGCCAGCAGTGAAGGGCAGGGGGCCTGGCAGCCC.